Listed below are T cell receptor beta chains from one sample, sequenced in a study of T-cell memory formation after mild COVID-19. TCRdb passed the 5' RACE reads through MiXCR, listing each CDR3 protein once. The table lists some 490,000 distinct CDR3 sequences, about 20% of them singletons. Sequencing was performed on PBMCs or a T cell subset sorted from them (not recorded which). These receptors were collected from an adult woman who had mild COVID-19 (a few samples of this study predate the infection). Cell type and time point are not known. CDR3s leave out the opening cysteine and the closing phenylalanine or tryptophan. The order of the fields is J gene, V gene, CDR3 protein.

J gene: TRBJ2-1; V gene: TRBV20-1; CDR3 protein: SASRSLNEQF
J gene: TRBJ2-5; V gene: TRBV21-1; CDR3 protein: ASSKTATSGRRRETQY
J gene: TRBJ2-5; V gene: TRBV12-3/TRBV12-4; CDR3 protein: ASSLQRETQETQY
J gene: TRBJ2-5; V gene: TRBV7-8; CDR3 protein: ASSLGRVGAGAKETQY
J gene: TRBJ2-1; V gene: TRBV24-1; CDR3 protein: ATSDLPRTSGTYNEQF
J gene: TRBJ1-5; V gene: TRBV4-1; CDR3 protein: ASREGWNQPQH
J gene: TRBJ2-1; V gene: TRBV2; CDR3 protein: ASSDTGIEQF
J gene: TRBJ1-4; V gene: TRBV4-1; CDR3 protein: ASSQSNREKLF
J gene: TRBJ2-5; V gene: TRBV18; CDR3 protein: ASSPGQWGEETQY
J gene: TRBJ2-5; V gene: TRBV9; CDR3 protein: ASSVAGGLGTQY
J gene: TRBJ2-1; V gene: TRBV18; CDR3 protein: ASSPRSGTSYNEQF
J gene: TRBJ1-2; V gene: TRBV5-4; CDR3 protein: ASSPRQGPYGYT
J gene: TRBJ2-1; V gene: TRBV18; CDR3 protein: ASSPGGQGRNEQF
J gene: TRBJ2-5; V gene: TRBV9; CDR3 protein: ASSVGSGYQETQY
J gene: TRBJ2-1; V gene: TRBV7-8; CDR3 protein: ASTRGNSYNEQF
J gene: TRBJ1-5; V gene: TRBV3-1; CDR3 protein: ASSRSGSNQPQH
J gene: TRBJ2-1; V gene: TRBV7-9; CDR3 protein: ASSLSIAAF
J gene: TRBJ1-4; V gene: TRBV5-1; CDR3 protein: ASSLVGGVDEKLF
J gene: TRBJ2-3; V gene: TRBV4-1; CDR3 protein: ASSHRHLTDTQY
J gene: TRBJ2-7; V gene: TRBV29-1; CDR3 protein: SVSGTVVYEQY
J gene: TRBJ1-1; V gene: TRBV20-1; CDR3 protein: SATLDSNTEAF
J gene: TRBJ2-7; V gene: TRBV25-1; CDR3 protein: ASSVWEEQY
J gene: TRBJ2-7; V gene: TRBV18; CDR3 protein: ASSPRVNYEQY
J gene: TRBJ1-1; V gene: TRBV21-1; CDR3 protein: ASSKVDGGKTEAF
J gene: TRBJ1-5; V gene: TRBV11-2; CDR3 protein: ASSLVDSNQPQH
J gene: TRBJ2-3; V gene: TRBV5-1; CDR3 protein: ASSPGQTSTDTQY
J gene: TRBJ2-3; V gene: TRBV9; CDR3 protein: ASSRTSGITDTQY
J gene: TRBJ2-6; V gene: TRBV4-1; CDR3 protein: ASSQGSQGPSGANVLT
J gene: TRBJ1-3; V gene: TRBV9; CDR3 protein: ASSSGVQTGNTIY
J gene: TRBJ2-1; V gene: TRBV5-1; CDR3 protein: ASSLGLAGDNEQ
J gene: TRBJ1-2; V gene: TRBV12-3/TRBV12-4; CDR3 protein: ASSPRLGGYT
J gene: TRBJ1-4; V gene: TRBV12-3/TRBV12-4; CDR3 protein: ASSFFGGVEKLF
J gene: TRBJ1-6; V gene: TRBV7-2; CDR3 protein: ASSSRGAPYNSPLH
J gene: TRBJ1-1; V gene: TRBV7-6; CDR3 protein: ASSTTGGRTEAF
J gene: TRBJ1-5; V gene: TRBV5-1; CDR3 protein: ASSHNKGSNQPQH
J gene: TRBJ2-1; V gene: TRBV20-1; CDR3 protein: SARQRASSYNEQF
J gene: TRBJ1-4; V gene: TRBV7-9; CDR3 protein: ASSLVVTVIEKLF